What follows are 29 T cell receptor beta chains derived from one specimen sequenced in a study of T-cell memory formation after mild COVID-19. TCRdb re-called the 5' RACE reads through MiXCR, storing one row per CDR3 protein. Here the sample spans about 150,000 distinct CDR3 sequences, roughly a fifth being singletons. The sequencing input was PBMCs or a T cell subset sorted from them (not recorded which). The receptors originated from an adult woman who had mild COVID-19 (a few samples of this study predate the infection). Cell type and time point are not known.

The rearrangement links TRBV20-1 to TRBJ2-7, with 13 bases identical to TRBD2. V was clipped by 8 bases and J by 11 bases; unmatched bases: 6. This CDR3 has 11 residues. CDR1 DFQATT and CDR2 SNEGSKA come from the germline V gene (reference sequence). The CDR3 region is CSTKTSGREYF. CDR3 bases: TGCAGTACGAAAACTAGCGGGAGGGAGTACTTC.

This clonotype is labeled medium-sized. Mismatch with germline at one junction end may stem from a read error. CDR3 sequence (DNA): TGCAGTGCTCACCCCGGGACTCCGTCCAGAGGGGGGTTGGATTTT. It is translated as CSAHPGTPSRGGLDF. The chain couples TRBV20-1 to TRBJ2-3, with D possibly called TRBD1 or TRBD2 (6 bases each). Germline CDR1 and CDR2: DFQATT and SNEGSKA (reference sequence). CDR3 length equals 15 residues.

CDR3 bases: TGCAGTGCTAGAGGTTATCCGACAGGGGCAAGCTCCTACGAGCAGTACTTC. This codes for CSARGYPTGASSYEQYF. The chain joins TRBV20-1 to TRBJ2-7; 8 nucleotides align to TRBD1. Germline V gene sequence: CDR1 DFQATT, CDR2 SNEGSKA (reference sequence). Unmatched junction bases numbered 11, after V lost 1 base and J lost 0 bases. The CDR3 has 17 residues.

The genes are TRBV6-2 or TRBV6-3 and TRBJ2-7, with 7 bases matching TRBD2. CDR3 length: 13 residues. Germline values: CDR1 MNHEY, CDR2 SVGEGT. V lost 5 bases to trimming and J lost 7 bases; unmatched junction nucleotides: 8. The chain's CDR3 is CASSEASGLEQYF. For the CDR3, the DNA is TGTGCCAGCAGTGAGGCTAGCGGCTTGGAGCAGTACTTC.

The table lists this clonotype with a few counts. The CDR3 coding sequence is TGTGCCAGTAGTATAGCCCCCGGGACTGAAGCTTTCTTT. It specifies CASSIAPGTEAFF. The chain is built from TRBV19 and TRBJ1-1; D is undetermined. V dropped 1 base and J dropped 5 bases, with 8 bases sitting between them. Per the germline V gene, CDR1 is LNHDA and CDR2 is SQIVND (reference sequence). The CDR3 has 13 residues.

Only a few counts were recorded for this clonotype. The rearrangement joins TRBV10-3 to TRBJ2-3, with 10 bases identical to TRBD2. This CDR3 has 15 amino acids. V trimming: 6 bases; J trimming: 1 base; junction bases outside the gene matches: 4. Germline CDR1 reads ENHRY; CDR2 reads SYGVKD. The CDR3 loop is CAIRSGGARTDTQYF. CDR3 coding DNA: TGTGCCATCAGGAGCGGGGGGGCTCGCACAGATACGCAGTATTTT.

This clonotype was detected only a few times. The chain has TRBV6-2 or TRBV6-3 and TRBJ1-5; D unclear. CDR1 is MNHEY, CDR2 SVGEGT, per germline. Trimming took off 2 bases at V and 5 bases at J, with 22 bases between the two ends. CDR3 length: 18 amino acids. This CDR3 is CASSYRPRHSDIDQPQHF. In DNA, the CDR3 is TGTGCCAGCAGTTACCGCCCGCGGCACAGTGACATTGATCAGCCCCAGCATTTT.

This clonotype showed up just a few times. The genes are TRBV7-8 and TRBJ1-4, with no clear D. This CDR3 is 16 amino acids long. V gave up 3 bases and J gave up 0 bases, with 11 bases separating them. The germline V gene has CDR1 SGHVS and CDR2 FQNEAQ. The CDR3 DNA sequence: TGTGCCAGCAGCTTTTACCGTTTTGCAACTAATGAAAAACTGTTTTTT. Its translation: CASSFYRFATNEKLFF.

This clonotype was recorded a few times. The chain couples TRBV7-2 to TRBJ1-1, with D uncertain. CDR1 is SGHTA, CDR2 FQGNSA, per germline. V lost 0 bases and J 1 base, leaving 12 bases between the germline ends. The CDR3 has 16 amino acids. CDR3 protein: CASSLATLGRNTEAFF. The CDR3, as DNA: TGTGCCAGCAGCTTAGCAACACTAGGGAGGAACACTGAAGCTTTCTTT.

The sample holds a few counts of this clonotype. The V call is TRBV24-1, the J call TRBJ2-1; D gene uncertain. Germline CDR1 and CDR2: KGHDR and SFDVKD. V shed 1 base and J shed 6 bases, with 6 bases lying between them. The CDR3 consists of 13 residues. The CDR3 DNA sequence: TGTGCCACCAGTGATTTTTCAGTCAATGAGCAGTTCTTC. Encoded protein: CATSDFSVNEQFF.

In its sample, this clonotype was seen once. This chain joins TRBV10-3 and TRBJ1-6; maybe TRBD1 (5 bases). The germline CDR1 and CDR2 sequences are ENHRY and SYGVKD. This CDR3 spans 15 amino acids. The V end was cut by 2 bases, the J end by 5 bases, with 10 bases between. CDR3 DNA: TGTGCCATCAGTGAGGCGACAGCTGATAATTCACCCCTCCACTTT. Its translation is CAISEATADNSPLHF.

This clonotype was counted only a few times. The chain combines TRBV3-1 with TRBJ2-5; D is perhaps TRBD1 (6 bases). Trimming stripped 3 bases from V and 5 bases from J, with 10 bases between. CDR3 length: 13 residues. CDR1 and CDR2 (germline): LGHDT, YNNKEL (reference sequence). In DNA, the CDR3 is TGTGCCAGCAGCCAGGTTCAGGGGGAGACCCAGTACTTC. It translates to CASSQVQGETQYF.

The rearrangement links TRBV7-3 to TRBJ2-1, with TRBD1 matching over 10 bases. The V gene end was trimmed by 4 bases and the J gene end by 9 bases; junction bases not matched to a gene: 12. The germline gives CDR1 SGHTA, CDR2 FQGTGA. CDR3 size: 16 residues. The CDR3 spells CASSSTSGQGVSEQFF. Written as DNA, the CDR3 is TGTGCCAGCAGCTCCACCTCCGGACAGGGGGTTAGTGAGCAGTTCTTC.

The chain has TRBV7-2 and TRBJ1-1, with D tentatively TRBD1 (5 bases). The germline V gene encodes CDR1 SGHTA and CDR2 FQGNSA. The V end was cut by 5 bases, the J end by 5 bases, with 18 bases between. The CDR3 totals 15 residues. CDR3 sequence (DNA): TGTGCCAGCAGCACGGCAGGGTTGGGGCGGACTGAAGCTTTCTTT. This sequence encodes CASSTAGLGRTEAFF. The variable domain in full, with the rest retrieved from reference TRBV7-2 and TRBJ1-1, is GAGVSQSPSNKVTEKGKDVELRCDPISGHTALYWYRQSLGQGLEFLIYFQGNSAPDKSGLPSDRFSAERTGGSVSTLTIQRTQQEDSAVYLCASSTAGLGRTEAFFGQGTRLTVV.

The CDR3, as DNA: TGCGCCAGCAGCCAAATGGCAGGGGAAAACTATGGCTACACCTTC. Amino acids: CASSQMAGENYGYTF. The rearrangement links TRBV4-3 to TRBJ1-2, with D possibly TRBD1 on 6 matching bases. Looked up from germline, CDR1 is LGHNA and CDR2 is YSLEER. V dropped 2 bases and J dropped 2 bases, with 12 bases sitting between them. The CDR3 loop spans 15 amino acids.

Only a few counts were recorded for this clonotype. The rearrangement joins TRBV29-1 to TRBJ1-5, with D unresolved. This CDR3 contains 14 residues. Between the trimmed V and J ends, which lost 4 bases and 6 bases, there was a span of 16 bases. The germline V gene encodes CDR1 SQVTM and CDR2 ANQGSEA. As DNA, the CDR3 is TGCAGCGTTGCCGGTGGCGGGCCCGGTCAGCCCCAGCATTTT. Translation gives CSVAGGGPGQPQHF.

This clonotype was detected only a few times. The rearrangement joins TRBV6-5 to TRBJ1-5; possible D gene TRBD1, 5 bases. CDR1 is MNHEY and CDR2 is SVGAGI in the germline V gene. This CDR3 contains 13 residues. Trimming left V 8 bases short and J 2 bases short, with 10 bases between. The CDR3 spells CASARAGNQPQHF. DNA for the CDR3: TGTGCCAGCGCCAGGGCCGGCAATCAGCCCCAGCATTTT.

This clonotype was counted once. This chain uses TRBV18 with TRBJ1-2; the D is unclear. CDR3 size: 13 residues. Germline CDR1 reads KGHSH; CDR2 reads LQKENI. The V gene lost 1 base and the J gene lost 6 bases, with 9 bases spanning the gap. CDR3 residues: CASSPQTAHGYTF. DNA for the CDR3: TGTGCCAGCTCACCACAGACTGCTCATGGCTACACCTTC.

There are a few counts of this clonotype. Its ends do not fully match the called genes, so a read error is possible. The chain joins TRBV5-1 to TRBJ2-3; 7 bases are shared with TRBD1. Germline values: CDR1 SGHRS, CDR2 YFSETQ. This CDR3 contains 19 residues. The CDR3 nucleotides are TGCGCCAGCAGCTTGATGGCGACCCCGGGGAATCCGAGGGGGCATACACAGTATTTT. Translated, it gives CASSLMATPGNPRGHTQYF.

This clonotype has only a few counts. This chain joins TRBV3-1 and TRBJ1-1; 8 positions match TRBD1. In germline, CDR1 is LGHDT, CDR2 YNNKEL (reference sequence). The CDR3 contains 17 residues. The trim removed 3 bases at V and 0 bases at J, leaving 9 bases unmatched. The chain's CDR3 is CASSQGRDRRLNTEAFF. The CDR3, as DNA: TGTGCCAGCAGCCAGGGTAGGGACAGGAGATTGAACACTGAAGCTTTCTTT.

The V and J genes are TRBV7-2 and TRBJ1-2; unclear D gene. Germline V CDR1 and CDR2: SGHTA, FQGNSA. V lost 5 bases and J lost 3, with 13 bases in between. The CDR3 is made up of 14 amino acids. The CDR3 bases are TGTGCCAGCAGCATTTACGACGGAGACTATGGCTACACCTTC. Its translation: CASSIYDGDYGYTF.

The V call is TRBV30, the J call TRBJ2-1, with 7 bases that match TRBD2. The CDR3 is 13 amino acids. V dropped 5 bases and J dropped 6; count of bases not matched to a gene: 7. Germline V gene data show CDR1 as GTSNPN and CDR2 as SVGIG (reference sequence). CDR3 in amino acids: CAWVRLAGNEQFF. The CDR3 nucleotides are TGTGCCTGGGTCAGACTAGCAGGCAATGAGCAGTTCTTC.

This clonotype was seen more than once but under ten times. This chain connects TRBV9 to TRBJ1-2; D ambiguous. V dropped 2 bases and J dropped 0 bases, with 17 bases sitting between them. CDR3 size: 17 residues. Germline CDR1 and CDR2: SGDLS and YYNGEE. Here the CDR3 reads CASSVAERPLANYGYTF. For the CDR3, the DNA is TGTGCCAGCAGCGTCGCCGAACGGCCGTTAGCTAACTATGGCTACACCTTC. Full variable domain (outside the CDR3, taken from reference TRBV9 and TRBJ1-2): DSGVTQTPKHLITATGQRVTLRCSPRSGDLSVYWYQQSLDQGLQFLIQYYNGEERAKGNILERFSAQQFPDLHSELNLSSLELGDSALYFCASSVAERPLANYGYTFGSGTRLTVV.

Many counts were recorded for this clonotype. CDR3 in DNA: TGCAGTGCTCCTGCTGCGGGGGGCAGGGCAGATACGCAGTATTTT. Amino acid sequence: CSAPAAGGRADTQYF. The J gene is TRBJ2-3, the V gene TRBV20-1; 8 bases match TRBD2. The CDR3 is 15 residues long. Germline trimming cut 5 bases from V and 4 bases from J; bases unmatched to any gene: 11. The germline V gene encodes CDR1 DFQATT and CDR2 SNEGSKA (reference sequence).

This clonotype was picked up many times. This chain uses TRBV7-9 with TRBJ2-1; 10 bases line up with TRBD1. This CDR3 region has 16 residues. V lost 4 bases and J lost 12; bases outside the gene matches: 15. From germline, CDR1 is SEHNR and CDR2 FQNEAQ (reference sequence). The CDR3 nucleotides are TGTGCCAGCAGCTCGTACACCGGGACAGGGGCCGAGGGGCAGTTCTTC. This gives the protein CASSSYTGTGAEGQFF.

J is TRBJ2-7 and V is TRBV7-9; D possibly corresponds to TRBD2 (6 bases). CDR3 length equals 16 residues. V lost 6 bases and J lost 0, with 18 bases in between. Germline V gene data show CDR1 as SEHNR and CDR2 as FQNEAQ (reference sequence). CDR3 nucleotide sequence: TGTGCCAGCAGTTACCCTGCCGGGACTTTCTCCTACGAGCAGTACTTC. It translates to CASSYPAGTFSYEQYF.

The sample holds a few counts of this clonotype. The CDR3 DNA is TGTGCCAGCAGTTGGGTTGGGGCCAACGTCCTGACTTTC. It translates to CASSWVGANVLTF. The V call is TRBV12-3 or TRBV12-4, the J call TRBJ2-6; no clear D gene. The CDR3 loop spans 13 amino acids. The V and J ends lost 4 bases and 3 bases respectively, with 4 bases between them.

The rearrangement links TRBV5-1 to TRBJ1-1; D perhaps matches TRBD1 (5 bases). Per germline, CDR1 SGHRS and CDR2 YFSETQ. Between the trimmed V and J ends, which lost 0 bases and 0 bases, there was a span of 9 bases. This CDR3 region has 15 residues. CDR3 in DNA: TGCGCCAGCAGCTTGGCAGCAGGGCTGAACACTGAAGCTTTCTTT. It codes for CASSLAAGLNTEAFF.

The chain couples TRBV5-1 to TRBJ2-7; the match to TRBD1 covers 9 bases. Germline-derived CDR1 and CDR2 are SGHRS and YFSETQ. Losses at the gene ends were 4 bases for V and 1 base for J; bases not matched to a gene: 6. This CDR3 is built from 15 residues. The CDR3: CASSPGQGRSYEQYF. CDR3 nucleotide sequence: TGCGCCAGCAGCCCCGGACAGGGGCGTTCCTACGAGCAGTACTTC.